Reported below is one TCR beta chain. CDR3 length: 13 residues. Trimming cost V 2 bases and J 8 bases, with 12 bases left between them. One entry per CDR3 protein results from TCRdb running MiXCR on the RT-PCR reads. The profile shows about 960,000 distinct CDR3 sequences, roughly 17% of them singletons. This specimen belongs to a study of patients and donors after allogeneic stem cell transplantation. Material: blood, either unsorted or a sorted T cell fraction (not recorded which). The receptor was derived from a human donor who was either an allogeneic HSCT recipient or a stem cell or donor lymphocyte infusion donor (not recorded which). It is not recorded whose cells these are; they may come from a transplant donor. This chain links TRBV12-3 or TRBV12-4 with TRBJ1-2; TRBD1 is a possible D gene (5 bases). The CDR3 loop reads CASSLWGESGYTF. The CDR3 DNA is TGTGCCAGCAGTTTATGGGGGGAGAGCGGCTACACCTTC.